The 5 T cell receptor beta chains listed next were all sequenced from one sample in a study of Ad26.COV2.S vaccination and SARS-CoV-2 variants. Stated treatment: around 19 received Ad26.COV2.S at low or high dose, single or two shots; about 5 received placebo; per-sample allocation not given. Specimen acquisition occurred on day 63 following the initial vaccine or placebo injection. The protocol was immunoSEQ multiplex PCR, while the TCRdb copy is restricted to in-frame clones and leaves out a portion. The top ten clones hold over 8.5% of a sample with about 350,000 clones, 75% to 90% of them seen once. This material consisted of peripheral blood, taken in a trial of Ad26.COV2.S vaccine versus placebo. The receptors were sampled from a person aged 18-60 years who received the Ad26.COV2.S COVID-19 vaccine or a placebo.

V is TRBV6-5 and J is TRBJ1-1, with TRBD1 identical over 8 bases. Germline assignment: CDR1 MNHEY and CDR2 SVGAGI. The length of the CDR3 is 15 residues. V shed 5 bases, J shed 1 base, and the junction held 6 bases outside the gene matches. CDR3 loop: CASSNYGTGNTEAFF. The CDR3 DNA sequence: TGTGCCAGCAGTAACTACGGGACAGGGAACACTGAAGCTTTCTTT.

For this clone: The junction differs from germline at one of its ends, possibly a read error. The chain is built from TRBV12-3 or TRBV12-4 and TRBJ2-3; D is unclear. The CDR3 totals 12 residues. This chain's CDR3 is CASRLGTDTQYF. The CDR3 DNA reads as TGTGCCAGCAGGTTAGGGACAGATACGCAGTATTTT.

This clone was detected only once. This rearrangement joins TRBV6-4 to TRBJ2-4; 14 bases map to TRBD2. Germline CDR1 reads MRHNA; CDR2 reads SNTAGT. V shed 0 bases and J 7 bases; nucleotides not matched to a gene: 5. This CDR3 is built from 17 residues. CDR3 nucleotides: TGTGCCAGCAGTGACTCGGGACTAGCGGGAGTCGAGAACATTCAGTACTTC. This codes for CASSDSGLAGVENIQYF.

This chain links TRBV5-6 with TRBJ2-7, with 10 nucleotides matching TRBD1. This CDR3 has 15 amino acids. V gave up 3 bases and J gave up 6 bases; unmatched junction bases: 9. The germline CDR1 and CDR2 sequences are SGHDT and YYEEEE. In DNA form, the CDR3 reads TGTGCCAGCAGCTGGATGGGACAGGGGACTCTCGAGCAGTACTTC. It encodes CASSWMGQGTLEQYF.

The chain is built from TRBV24-1 and TRBJ1-2, with TRBD1 matching over 7 bases. The J segment lost 4 bases and the V segment lost 5 bases, leaving 9 bases of the junction unmatched. This CDR3 has 15 amino acids. Germline V CDR1 and CDR2: KGHDR, SFDVKD. The CDR3 nucleotides read TGTGCCACCAGTGGGGGCCCGGGACAGTTCTATGGCTACACCTTC. Protein sequence: CATSGGPGQFYGYTF.